The rows below give T cell receptor beta chains drawn from one sample of a study of molecular identifiers for immune sequencing clone quantification. TCRdb independently ran MiXCR on the PCR reads; one entry per CDR3 protein. Of approximately 630,000 distinct CDR3 sequences in the sample, 25% were seen once. The sequencing sample was made of naive CD8+ T cells from blood, with Jurkat cell RNA spiked in. Source of these receptors: a human donor in good health. Some libraries in this study had Jurkat cell RNA spiked in. The CDR3 runs from the conserved cysteine through the conserved F or W. The order of the fields is D gene, J gene, clone size, V gene, CDR3 DNA, CDR3 protein. The D gene is left open where the match is weak. Size values are once, few and many counts, or a class for expanded clones, and some rows have none.

TRBD2 TRBJ2-4 many TRBV4-3 TGCGCCAGCAGCCTGAGAACAGCGGGGTTCAAAAACATTCAGTACTTC CASSLRTAGFKNIQYF
NA TRBJ2-2 few TRBV7-9 TGTGCCAGCAGTCGAGGGCCAGCAGAGAACACCGGGGAGCTGTTTTTT CASSRGPAENTGELFF
NA TRBJ2-2 NA TRBV7-9 TGTGCCAGCACCGATATTCAAGGGGGAGCGAACACCAGGGAGCTGTTTTTT CASTDIQGGANTRELFF
NA TRBJ1-4 many TRBV4-2 TGTGCCAGCAGCCAAGATAGGCAGTTTGAAGCCACCAGTGAAAAACTGTTTTTT CASSQDRQFEATSEKLFF
NA TRBJ2-1 NA TRBV3-1 TGTGCCAGCAGCCAATCGGCGAGGGGACTGACTTTCTCCTACAATGAGCAGTTCTTC CASSQSARGLTFSYNEQFF
NA TRBJ2-1 few TRBV29-1 TGCAGCGGCGTGGGATTGGACGGAGAGCAGTTCTTC CSGVGLDGEQFF
NA TRBJ1-2 many TRBV12-3/TRBV12-4 TGTGCCAGCAGTTTACCCAGTTACGGCTACACCTTC CASSLPSYGYTF
NA TRBJ2-2 few TRBV2 TGTGCCAGCAGTGAATGGGCTTACACCGGGGAGCTGTTTTTT CASSEWAYTGELFF
NA TRBJ2-3 NA TRBV6-2/TRBV6-3 TGTGCCAGCAGTTACGTGAGTAGCGGAGGTACGCAGTATTTT CASSYVSSGGTQYF
NA TRBJ1-1 few TRBV5-6 TGTGCCAGCAGCCCGGACTGGGGAAACACTGAAGCTTTCTTT CASSPDWGNTEAFF
NA TRBJ2-3 many TRBV6-6 TGTGCCAGCCGAGGCACCCACGGGGGACGCCAATTCACAGATACGCAGTATTTT CASRGTHGGRQFTDTQYF
NA TRBJ2-1 few TRBV11-2 TGTGCCAGCAGCTTAGTCCGGGAAGGTGAGCAGTTCTTC CASSLVREGEQFF
NA TRBJ2-6 many TRBV12-5 TGTGCTAGTGGATCCACGGAGGTACGCTCTGGGGCCAACGTCCTGACTTTC CASGSTEVRSGANVLTF
NA TRBJ2-5 many TRBV7-3 TGTGCCAGCAGCGCAAGTGGGGGCCAAGAGACCCAGTACTTC CASSASGGQETQYF
NA TRBJ1-1 NA TRBV15 TGTGCCACCAGTCAACCTTTTAGTGAAGCTTTCTTT CATSQPFSEAFF
NA TRBJ1-3 NA TRBV30 TGTGCCTGGGCCTTCTTCTCTGGAAACACCATATATTTT CAWAFFSGNTIYF
NA TRBJ2-2 few TRBV5-4 TGTGCCAGCAGCTTGGGACTCTCAGGAGGGGAGCTGTTTTTT CASSLGLSGGELFF
NA TRBJ1-1 many TRBV7-2 TGTGCCAGCAGCTTTACGTCATCTGAAGCTTTCTTT CASSFTSSEAFF
NA TRBJ1-2 NA TRBV4-3 TGCGCCAGCAGCCAAGATCACAGGTCCCCCAGCTATGGCTACACCTTC CASSQDHRSPSYGYTF
NA TRBJ2-7 few TRBV27 TGTGCCAGCAGCCCCTACAGTGGGGGATACGAGCAGTACTTC CASSPYSGGYEQYF